This T cell receptor beta chain emerged from a study of blood T cell repertoires in COVID-19. Study background: Both acute and convalescent COVID-19 samples were obtained from the United States, Italy and Spain. PBMCs, B-cell-depleted T cells, or T cells provided the cDNA or gDNA that made up the material.

This CDR3 contains 14 residues. V dropped 3 bases and J dropped 3 bases, with 10 bases sitting between them. Germline V CDR1 and CDR2: SEHNR, FQNEAQ (reference sequence). Repertoires were generated with immunoSEQ multiplex PCR, while TCRdb's copy carries only in-frame clones and drops some. The sample contains some 110,000 clones, 80% to 85% of which appear only once. This chain links TRBV7-9 with TRBJ2-3; D may be TRBD1 (5 bases). The sample taken for sequencing was peripheral blood. The clonotype comes from a woman older than 75 with acute or convalescent COVID-19. CDR3 residues: CASSLSGWTDTQYF. In DNA form, the CDR3 reads TGTGCCAGCAGCTTGTCAGGGTGGACAGATACGCAGTATTTT.